This T cell receptor beta chain originates from a study of molecular identifiers for immune sequencing clone quantification. About the research overall: Five portions were made in replicates from RNA of 20,000 or 100,000 naive CD8 cells, and four underwent sequencing.

The V end was cut by 3 bases, the J end by 0 bases, with 23 bases between. The CDR3 totals 18 residues. Germline values: CDR1 SQVTM, CDR2 ANQGSEA. As for this clonotype: Since the CDR3 does not end with the conserved phenylalanine or tryptophan, this likely comes from a read error.

MiXCR, run by TCRdb on the PCR reads, gives a single entry per CDR3 protein. The data show 45,000 to 60,000 distinct CDR3 sequences, approximately 40% seen once. V usage is TRBV29-1 and J usage is TRBJ2-5, with no clear D. The sequence came from a human donor in good health. Some libraries in this study had Jurkat cell RNA spiked in. Input material: naive CD8+ T cells from blood, with Jurkat cell RNA spiked in. Subset denoted: FACS-sorted CD8+CD4-CCR7+CD45RA+ naive T cells. The DNA for the CDR3 is TGCAGCGTTGACTACCCCCCACCCCGCGGACCGTACCAAGAGACCCAGTACATC. This codes for CSVDYPPPRGPYQETQYI.